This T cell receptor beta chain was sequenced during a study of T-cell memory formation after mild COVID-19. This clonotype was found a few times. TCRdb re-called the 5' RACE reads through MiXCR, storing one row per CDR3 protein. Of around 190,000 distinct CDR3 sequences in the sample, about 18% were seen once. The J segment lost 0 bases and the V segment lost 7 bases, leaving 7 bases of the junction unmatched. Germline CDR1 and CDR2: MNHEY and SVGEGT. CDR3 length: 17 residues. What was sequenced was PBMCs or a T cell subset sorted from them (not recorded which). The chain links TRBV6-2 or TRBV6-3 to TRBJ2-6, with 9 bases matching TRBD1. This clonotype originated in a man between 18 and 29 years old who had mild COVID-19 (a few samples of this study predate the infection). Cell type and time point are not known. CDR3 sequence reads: CASTVQGAGSGANVLTF. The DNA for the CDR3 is TGTGCCAGCACCGTACAGGGGGCCGGCTCTGGGGCCAACGTCCTGACTTTC.